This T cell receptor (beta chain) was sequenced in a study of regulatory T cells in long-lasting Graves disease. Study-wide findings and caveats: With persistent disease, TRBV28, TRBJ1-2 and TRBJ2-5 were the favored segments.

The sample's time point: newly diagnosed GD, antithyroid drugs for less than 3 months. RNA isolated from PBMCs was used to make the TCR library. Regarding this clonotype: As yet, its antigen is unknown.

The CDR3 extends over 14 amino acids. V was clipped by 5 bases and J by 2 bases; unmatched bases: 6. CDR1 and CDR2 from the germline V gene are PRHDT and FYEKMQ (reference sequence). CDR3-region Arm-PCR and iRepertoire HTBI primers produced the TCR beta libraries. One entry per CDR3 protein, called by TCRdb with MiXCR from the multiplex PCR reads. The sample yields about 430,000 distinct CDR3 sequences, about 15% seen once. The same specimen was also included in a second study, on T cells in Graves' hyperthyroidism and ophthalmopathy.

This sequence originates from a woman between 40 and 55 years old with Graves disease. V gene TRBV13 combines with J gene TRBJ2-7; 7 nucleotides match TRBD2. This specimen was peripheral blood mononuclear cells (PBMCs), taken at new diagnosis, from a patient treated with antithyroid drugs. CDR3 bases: TGTGCCAGCAGCCCGGGACTACCCACCTACGAGCAGTACTTC. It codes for CASSPGLPTYEQYF. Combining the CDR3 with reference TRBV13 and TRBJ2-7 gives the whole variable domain AAGVIQSPRHLIKEKRETATLKCYPIPRHDTVYWYQQGPGQDPQFLISFYEKMQSDKGSIPDRFSAQQFSDYHSELNMSSLELGDSALYFCASSPGLPTYEQYFGPGTRLTVT.